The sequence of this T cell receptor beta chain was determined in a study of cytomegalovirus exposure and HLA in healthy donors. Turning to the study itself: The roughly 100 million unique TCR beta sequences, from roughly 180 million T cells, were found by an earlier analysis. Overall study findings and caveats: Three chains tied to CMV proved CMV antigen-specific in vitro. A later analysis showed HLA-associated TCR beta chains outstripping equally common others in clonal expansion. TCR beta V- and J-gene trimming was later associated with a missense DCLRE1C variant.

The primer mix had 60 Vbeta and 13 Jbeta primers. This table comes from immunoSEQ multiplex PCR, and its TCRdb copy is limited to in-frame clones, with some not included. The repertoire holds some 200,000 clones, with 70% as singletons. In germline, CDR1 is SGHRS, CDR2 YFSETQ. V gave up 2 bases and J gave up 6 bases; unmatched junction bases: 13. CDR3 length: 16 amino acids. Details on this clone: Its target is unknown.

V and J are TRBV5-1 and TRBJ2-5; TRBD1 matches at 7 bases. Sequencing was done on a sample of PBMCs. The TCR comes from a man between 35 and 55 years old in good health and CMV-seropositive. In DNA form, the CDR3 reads TGCGCCAGCAGCTTTGTAGAGGGGGCGGTCCAGCAGACCCAGTACTTC. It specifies CASSFVEGAVQQTQYF.